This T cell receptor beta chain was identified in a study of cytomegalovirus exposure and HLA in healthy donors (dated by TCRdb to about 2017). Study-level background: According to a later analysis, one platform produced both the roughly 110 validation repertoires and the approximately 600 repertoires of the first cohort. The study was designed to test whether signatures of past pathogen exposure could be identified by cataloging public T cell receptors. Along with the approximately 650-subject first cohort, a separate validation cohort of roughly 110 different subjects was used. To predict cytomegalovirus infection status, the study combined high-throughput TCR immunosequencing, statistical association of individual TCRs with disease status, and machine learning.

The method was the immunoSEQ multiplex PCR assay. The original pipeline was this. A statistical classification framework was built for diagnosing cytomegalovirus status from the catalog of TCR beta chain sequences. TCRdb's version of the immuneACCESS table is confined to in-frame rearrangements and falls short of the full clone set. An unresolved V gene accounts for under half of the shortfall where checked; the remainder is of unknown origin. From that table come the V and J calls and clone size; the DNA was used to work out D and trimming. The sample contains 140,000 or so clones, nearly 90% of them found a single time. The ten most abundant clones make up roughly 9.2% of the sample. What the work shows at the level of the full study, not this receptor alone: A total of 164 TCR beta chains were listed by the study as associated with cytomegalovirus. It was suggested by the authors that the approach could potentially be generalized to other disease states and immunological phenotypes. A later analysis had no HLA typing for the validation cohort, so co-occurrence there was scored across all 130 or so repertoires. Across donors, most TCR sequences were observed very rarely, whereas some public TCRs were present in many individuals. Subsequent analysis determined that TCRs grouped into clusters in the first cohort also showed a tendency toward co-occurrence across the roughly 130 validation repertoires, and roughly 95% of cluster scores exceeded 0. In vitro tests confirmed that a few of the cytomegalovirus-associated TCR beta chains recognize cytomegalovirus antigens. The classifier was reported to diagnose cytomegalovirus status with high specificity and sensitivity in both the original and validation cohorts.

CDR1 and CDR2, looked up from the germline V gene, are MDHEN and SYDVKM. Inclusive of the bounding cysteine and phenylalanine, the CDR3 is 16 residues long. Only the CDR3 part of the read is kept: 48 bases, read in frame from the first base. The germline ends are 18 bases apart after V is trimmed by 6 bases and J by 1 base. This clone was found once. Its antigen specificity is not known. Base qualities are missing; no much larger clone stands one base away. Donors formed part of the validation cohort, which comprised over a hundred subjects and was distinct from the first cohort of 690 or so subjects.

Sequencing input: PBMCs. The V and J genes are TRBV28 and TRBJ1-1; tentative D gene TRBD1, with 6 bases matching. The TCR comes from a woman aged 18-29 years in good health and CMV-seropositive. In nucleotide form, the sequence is TGTGCCAGCAGACGCGCAGGGGAATTGGGGAACACTGAAGCTTTCTTT. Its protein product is CASRRAGELGNTEAFF. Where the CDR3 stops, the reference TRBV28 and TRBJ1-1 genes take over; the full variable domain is DVKVTQSSRYLVKRTGEKVFLECVQDMDHENMFWYRQDPGLGLRLIYFSYDVKMKEKGDIPEGYSVSREKKERFSLILESASTNQTSMYLCASRRAGELGNTEAFFGQGTRLTVV.